Listed here are 14 T cell receptor beta chains from one sample, sequenced in a study of blood T cell repertoires in COVID-19. TCRdb's table, derived via immunoSEQ multiplex PCR, lists solely in-frame clones and lacks some. The table shows approximately 310,000 clones, with 80% to 90% occurring only once. The specimen was PBMCs or T cells enriched from blood (not recorded which). Receptors originate from a man aged 25 to 45 who had recovered from COVID-19.

The chain couples TRBV7-2 to TRBJ2-5; no firm D call. V dropped 2 bases and J dropped 0 bases, with 4 bases sitting between them. Germline CDR1 and CDR2: SGHTA and FQGNSA. The length of the CDR3 is 13 residues. DNA for the CDR3: TGTGCCAGCAGCTTACAGTACCAAGAGACCCAGTACTTC. Protein: CASSLQYQETQYF. Variable domain in full (rest from reference TRBV7-2 and TRBJ2-5): GAGVSQSPSNKVTEKGKDVELRCDPISGHTALYWYRQSLGQGLEFLIYFQGNSAPDKSGLPSDRFSAERTGGSVSTLTIQRTQQEDSAVYLCASSLQYQETQYFGPGTRLLVL.

This clone was seen a single time. The chain joins TRBV2 to TRBJ1-4, with 7 bases aligning to TRBD1. J was trimmed by 5 bases and V by 7 bases; bases with no gene match: 4. This CDR3 is 13 amino acids long. In germline, CDR1 is SNHLY, CDR2 FYNNEI. The CDR3 nucleotides are TGTGCCAGCATGGGACAGCGAAATGAAAAACTGTTTTTT. Protein: CASMGQRNEKLFF.

The rearrangement uses TRBV5-1 and TRBJ2-2; 9 bases agree with TRBD1. Germline V lookup: CDR1 SGHRS, CDR2 YFSETQ. J gave up 7 bases and V 4 bases, and 11 bases lay outside the gene matches. The CDR3 has 16 residues. CDR3 residues: CASSVPGQGAGGELFF. CDR3 bases: TGCGCCAGCAGCGTTCCGGGACAGGGTGCCGGCGGGGAGCTGTTTTTT.

This chain links TRBV18 with TRBJ1-2; possibly TRBD1 for D (5 bases). V was clipped by 4 bases and J by 4 bases, with 22 bases between them. Looked up from germline, CDR1 is KGHSH and CDR2 is LQKENI. The CDR3 length is 17 residues. Here the CDR3 reads CASSLGATEGGGYGYTF. CDR3 DNA: TGTGCCAGCTCACTCGGGGCGACGGAGGGAGGAGGCTATGGCTACACCTTC.

The rearrangement joins TRBV6-5 to TRBJ1-2; 7 positions agree with TRBD1. Germline V lookup: CDR1 MNHEY, CDR2 SVGAGI. V lost 6 bases, J lost 4 bases, and 11 bases stayed unmatched. This CDR3 is built from 15 residues. The chain's CDR3 is CASRPQGQWGYGYTF. CDR3 nucleotide sequence: TGTGCCAGCAGACCCCAGGGACAGTGGGGCTATGGCTACACCTTC.

The chain combines TRBV7-9 with TRBJ1-1; no clear D gene. V shed 3 bases and J shed 0 bases, with 5 bases lying between them. CDR3 length: 13 residues. Germline values: CDR1 SEHNR, CDR2 FQNEAQ (reference sequence). CDR3 DNA: TGTGCCAGCAGCTTGTACATGAACACTGAAGCTTTCTTT. It encodes CASSLYMNTEAFF.

Only one count was recorded for this clone. The chain carries TRBV5-1 and TRBJ1-2, with 7 bases identical to TRBD1. After removal of 5 bases from V and 5 bases from J, the junction contained 18 bases not matched to a gene. Germline CDR1 and CDR2: SGHRS and YFSETQ. The CDR3 is made up of 17 amino acids. CDR3 in DNA: TGCGCCAGCAGGCGCCTCCAAGGGGGGACAGCCATATATGGCTACACCTTC. This codes for CASRRLQGGTAIYGYTF.

This chain joins TRBV18 and TRBJ2-7; 8 bases agree with TRBD1. The germline gives CDR1 KGHSH, CDR2 LQKENI. V lost 3 bases to trimming and J lost 3 bases; unmatched junction nucleotides: 4. The CDR3 runs 14 residues. The chain's CDR3 is CASSPSGQGYEQYF. In DNA form, the CDR3 reads TGTGCCAGCTCACCCAGCGGACAGGGCTACGAGCAGTACTTC.

The V gene is TRBV7-2, the J gene TRBJ2-5, with 8 bases identical to TRBD2. CDR1 is SGHTA and CDR2 is FQGNSA in the germline V gene. V shed 5 bases, J shed 2 bases, and the junction held 7 bases outside the gene matches. This CDR3 is built from 15 residues. The CDR3 DNA follows: TGTGCCAGCAGCCCAGGACGGGGGGGTCAAGAGACCCAGTACTTC. Translated: CASSPGRGGQETQYF.

This clone came up once. The chain links TRBV10-3 to TRBJ1-2; 8 nucleotides agree with TRBD1. V gave up 5 bases and J gave up 6 bases; unmatched junction bases: 5. The CDR3 is 13 amino acids. Germline lookup yields CDR1 ENHRY and CDR2 SYGVKD. In nucleotides, the CDR3 is TGTGCCATCAGTAAGGGACAGGCAGATGGCTACACCTTC. Amino acids: CAISKGQADGYTF.

The chain is built from TRBV4-3 and TRBJ2-3; 8 positions match TRBD2. V gave up 0 bases and J gave up 6 bases; unmatched junction bases: 14. Germline V gene sequence: CDR1 LGHNA, CDR2 YSLEER. The CDR3 totals 18 residues. For the CDR3, the DNA is TGCGCCAGCAGCCAAGATTCCCTACCGGGGGGGCTTGAGGATACGCAGTATTTT. It codes for CASSQDSLPGGLEDTQYF.

This clone was counted only a few times. This chain connects TRBV15 to TRBJ2-7; 9 nucleotides agree with TRBD1. CDR3 length: 15 amino acids. Per the germline V gene, CDR1 is LNHNV and CDR2 is YYDKDF (reference sequence). J lost 1 base, V lost 3 bases, and 4 bases had no gene match. The CDR3 DNA reads TGTGCCACCAGCAGGGGGACAGGGATGTCCTACGAGCAGTACTTC. Residues: CATSRGTGMSYEQYF. Filled out from reference TRBV15 and TRBJ2-7, the complete variable domain reads DAMVIQNPRYQVTQFGKPVTLSCSQTLNHNVMYWYQQKSSQAPKLLFHYYDKDFNNEADTPDNFQSRRPNTSFCFLDIRSPGLGDTAMYLCATSRGTGMSYEQYFGPGTRLTVT.

The CDR3 coding sequence is TGTGCCAGCAAATCCCACTCCCCCCCCTACGAGCAGTACTTC. Encoded protein: CASKSHSPPYEQYF. The chain is built from TRBV27 and TRBJ2-7; D is unresolved. CDR1 MNHEY and CDR2 SMNVEV come from the germline V gene (reference sequence). This CDR3 is 14 amino acids long. V was cut by 7 bases and J by 2 bases, with 15 bases left in between.

The chain combines TRBV28 with TRBJ2-4, with 7 bases aligning to TRBD1. The CDR3 runs 14 residues. The germline CDR1 and CDR2 sequences are MDHEN and SYDVKM. J gave up 2 bases and V 6 bases, and 4 bases lay outside the gene matches. CDR3 coding DNA: TGTGCCAGCAGCCCGACAGGGTCCAAAAACATTCAGTACTTC. Translation gives CASSPTGSKNIQYF.